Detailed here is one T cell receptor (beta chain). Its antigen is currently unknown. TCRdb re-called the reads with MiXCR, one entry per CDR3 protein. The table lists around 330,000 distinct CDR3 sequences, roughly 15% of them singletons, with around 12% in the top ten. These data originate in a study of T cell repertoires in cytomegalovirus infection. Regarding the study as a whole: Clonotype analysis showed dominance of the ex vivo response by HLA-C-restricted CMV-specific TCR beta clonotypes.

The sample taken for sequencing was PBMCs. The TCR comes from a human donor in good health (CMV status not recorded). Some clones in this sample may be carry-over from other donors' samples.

The CDR3 DNA follows: TGTGCCAGCAGAGAGGGACAGGGGGGAGGCTACACCTTC. This codes for CASREGQGGGYTF. The V call is TRBV28, the J call TRBJ1-2; TRBD1 aligns across 11 bases. CDR1 and CDR2 from the germline V gene are MDHEN and SYDVKM. The CDR3 spans 13 residues. J was trimmed by 8 bases and V by 6 bases; bases with no gene match: 5.